There are many counts of the clone carrying this T cell receptor (beta chain). Its matching antigen is unknown. Treatment denoted: PENTA 11 planned treatment interruption arm or continuous ART arm. Participants had taken at least three-drug ART for at least 24 weeks. Sorting from thawed PBMCs isolated naive CD4+ CD45RA+ CD45RO- T cells. RNA-based 3' RACE libraries used unique molecular identifiers. TCRdb analysed the 3' RACE reads with MiXCR anew, one entry per CDR3 protein. The repertoire has more than 85,000 distinct CDR3 sequences, around 6.9% of them found once; the top ten carry about 1.1%. These data come from a study of HIV-infected children after antiretroviral therapy interruption. Study summary: In continuous treatment, analyzed samples were from weeks 0, 48 and 150.

Points from the study as a whole: Naive CD4+ Gini coefficient rose by interruption end, suggesting clonal expansion.

Germline CDR1 and CDR2: DFQATT and SNEGSKA (reference sequence). The CDR3 length is 17 residues. The V segment lost 1 base and the J segment 2 bases; nucleotides outside the gene matches: 9. This TCR was sampled from a pool of human donors with HIV. The chain joins TRBV20-1 to TRBJ2-3; 10 nucleotides agree with TRBD2. Sequenced material: CD45RA+ CD4+ T cells from PBMCs, pooled from several time points, taken from a donor given antiretroviral therapy, either interrupted or continuous. This sample's subset: naive CD4+ CD45RA+ CD45RO- T cells. The CDR3 protein is CSARAPSGSRNTDTQYF. The CDR3 DNA sequence: TGCAGTGCTAGAGCCCCTAGCGGGAGTAGGAACACAGATACGCAGTATTTT.